The T cell receptor (beta chain) described here comes from a study of cytomegalovirus exposure and HLA in healthy donors. Overall study: An earlier analysis found around 120 million unique TCR beta sequences from 200 million or so T cells.

Use of 60 Vbeta and 13 Jbeta primers characterized the PCR. TCRdb's copy holds only in-frame clones and misses some; the assay was immunoSEQ multiplex PCR. Of under 150,000 clones listed, about four fifths are singletons. On this clone itself: Its antigen is still unknown.

Study observations and caveats: Rates of TCR association differed by HLA locus in a later analysis, with DRB1 highest and HLA-C lowest. The authors listed some 160 TCR beta chains as cytomegalovirus-associated. Productive status was seen about 90% or about 30% of the time for most TCR beta V segments in an earlier analysis.

This CDR3 is built from 13 residues. V was clipped by 10 bases and J by 5 bases; unmatched bases: 4. Germline loops: CDR1 MNHEY, CDR2 SVGAGI. The rearrangement uses TRBV6-5 and TRBJ2-2, with 10 nucleotides matching TRBD1. The sequencing sample was made of PBMCs. The source is a male donor in good health and CMV-seronegative. The CDR3: CATWTGGTGELFF. CDR3 coding DNA: TGTGCCACCTGGACAGGGGGAACCGGGGAGCTGTTTTTT.